These 15 T cell receptor beta chains share one sample of origin, sequenced in a study of regulatory T cells in long-lasting Graves disease. Specified time point: newly diagnosed GD, antithyroid drugs for less than 3 months. From PBMCs, RNA was extracted and then used to make the TCR library. Investigators prepared the TCR beta libraries by applying iRepertoire HTBI primers and Arm-PCR of CDR3 regions. Each CDR3 protein gets one entry after TCRdb re-called the multiplex PCR reads with MiXCR. In the table there are approximately 350,000 distinct CDR3 sequences, roughly 17% of which are singletons. The sample also formed part of further work on T cells in Graves' hyperthyroidism and ophthalmopathy.

Here the sequenced sample was peripheral blood mononuclear cells (PBMCs), taken at new diagnosis, from a patient treated with antithyroid drugs. The receptor set was obtained from a woman aged 18 to 35 with Graves disease.

The chain combines TRBV7-2 with TRBJ1-2; D gene ambiguous. V was pared by 5 bases and J by 3 bases, with 13 bases between. The CDR3 is 14 amino acids. Germline CDR1 SGHTA, CDR2 FQGNSA. CDR3 nucleotides: TGTGCCAGCAGCCCAAGTAGGGTTGACTATGGCTACACCTTC. As protein: CASSPSRVDYGYTF.

This clonotype appeared many times. The rearrangement joins TRBV7-9 to TRBJ2-1, with D unresolved. The CDR3 spans 12 residues. V shed 3 bases and J shed 5 bases, with 5 bases lying between them. The V gene's germline CDR1 is SEHNR and CDR2 FQNEAQ (reference sequence). The CDR3, as DNA: TGTGCCAGCAGCTTGGCGGACAATGAGCAGTTCTTC. Its protein is CASSLADNEQFF.

This clonotype was picked up a small number of times. The rearrangement links TRBV28 to TRBJ2-1; 8 positions match TRBD1. CDR1 and CDR2 from the germline V gene are MDHEN and SYDVKM. Trimming cost V 8 bases and J 14 bases; bases outside gene matches: 5. The CDR3 runs 10 residues. The CDR3 is CASGIQGEFF. The CDR3 DNA reads TGTGCCAGCGGTATACAGGGGGAGTTCTTC.

This clonotype was detected ten times or more. The chain has TRBV11-2 and TRBJ1-6, with D possibly being TRBD1 (6 bases). This CDR3 spans 16 amino acids. Germline V gene lookup returns CDR1 SGHAT and CDR2 FQNNGV. With 4 bases removed from V and 10 bases from J, the gap between germline ends came to 20 bases. The CDR3 region is CASSSLTGGRFSPLHF. In DNA form, the CDR3 reads TGTGCCAGCAGCTCGCTCACGGGGGGGCGCTTCTCACCCCTCCACTTT.

This clonotype occurred a few times. The chain links TRBV9 to TRBJ2-3, with D perhaps matching TRBD1 or TRBD2 (6 bases each). Germline V gene lookup returns CDR1 SGDLS and CDR2 YYNGEE. The CDR3 length is 14 residues. Trimming removed 4 bases from V and 10 bases from J, with 19 bases in between. The CDR3 protein is CASSPSLERGAQYF. The CDR3 region has the DNA TGTGCCAGCAGCCCCTCTCTCGAGAGGGGGGCGCAGTATTTT.

This chain links TRBV5-1 with TRBJ2-7; D tentatively reads TRBD1 or TRBD2 (6 bases each). Germline V CDR1 and CDR2: SGHRS, YFSETQ. Trimming shortened V by 4 bases and J by 4 bases, and 18 bases separated the two germline ends. This CDR3 has 15 residues. The CDR3 protein is CASSPGAGIVYEQYF. The CDR3 bases are TGCGCCAGCAGCCCGGGGGCAGGAATAGTGTACGAGCAGTACTTC.

The V call is TRBV29-1, the J call TRBJ2-5; tentatively, D is TRBD2 (5 bases). The CDR3 spans 12 residues. Germline CDR1 SQVTM, CDR2 ANQGSEA. V lost 6 bases and J lost 7, with 15 bases in between. The CDR3: CSVSTGSGTQYF. CDR3 sequence (DNA): TGCAGCGTCTCAACGGGATCCGGGACCCAGTACTTC.

This clonotype appeared a few times. The rearrangement joins TRBV9 to TRBJ2-7; the match to TRBD2 covers 8 bases. J was trimmed by 1 base and V by 3 bases; bases with no gene match: 6. Per germline, CDR1 SGDLS and CDR2 YYNGEE. This CDR3 has 15 amino acids. The CDR3 is CASSAGGGGSYEQYF. CDR3 DNA: TGTGCCAGCAGCGCGGGGGGGGGGGGTTCCTACGAGCAGTACTTC.

This clonotype has a count of ten or more. The J gene is TRBJ1-2, the V gene TRBV20-1; TRBD1 might be the D (5 bases). This CDR3 contains 13 residues. Germline V gene sequence: CDR1 DFQATT, CDR2 SNEGSKA (reference sequence). The CDR3 DNA sequence: TGCAGAGCCCTCACGGCGGGGGTTGGCGGCTACACCTTC. It encodes CRALTAGVGGYTF.

This clonotype was seen repeatedly, ten times or more. The chain uses TRBV9 and TRBJ1-5; D gene unclear. The CDR3 has 15 amino acids. Germline V CDR1 and CDR2: SGDLS, YYNGEE. V lost 4 bases and J 0 bases, leaving 11 bases between the germline ends. CDR3 region: CASSWTWDSNQPQHF. In nucleotides, the CDR3 is TGTGCCAGCAGCTGGACTTGGGATAGCAATCAGCCCCAGCATTTT.

This clonotype has ten or more counts. The chain uses TRBV18 and TRBJ2-7; 7 nucleotides line up with TRBD2. The V gene end was trimmed by 0 bases and the J gene end by 5 bases; junction bases not matched to a gene: 7. Per germline, CDR1 KGHSH and CDR2 LQKENI. The CDR3 totals 15 residues. The CDR3 nucleotides are TGTGCCAGCTCACCACCGGCCGGGGGAGGGAACGAGCAGTACTTC. Protein sequence: CASSPPAGGGNEQYF. Full variable domain (rest looked up from reference TRBV18 and TRBJ2-7): NAGVMQNPRHLVRRRGQEARLRCSPMKGHSHVYWYRQLPEEGLKFMVYLQKENIIDESGMPKERFSAEFPKEGPSILRIQQVVRGDSAAYFCASSPPAGGGNEQYFGPGTRLTVT.

The chain joins TRBV12-3 or TRBV12-4 to TRBJ2-4; 7 bases fit TRBD2. J lost 0 bases, V lost 4 bases, and 3 bases had no gene match. The CDR3 totals 15 residues. The CDR3 here is CASSSPSGAKNIQYF. The CDR3 nucleotides are TGTGCCAGCAGTTCTCCTAGCGGAGCCAAAAACATTCAGTACTTC.

The J gene is TRBJ2-4, the V gene TRBV20-1; no clear D. Trimming took 3 bases from V and 3 from J, leaving 18 bases between them. Germline assignment: CDR1 DFQATT and CDR2 SNEGSKA (reference sequence). The CDR3 covers 16 residues. The CDR3 DNA follows: TGCAGTGCTAGTAGAACTTTAGGGTTCGACAAAAACATTCAGTACTTC. This sequence encodes CSASRTLGFDKNIQYF.

This clonotype was observed a handful of times. As DNA, the CDR3 is TGCTCCCCACTGCGGGGGGTAGACTATGGCTACACCTTC. This gives the protein CSPLRGVDYGYTF. This sequence joins TRBV20-1 and TRBJ1-2; tentative D call: TRBD1 (5 bases). The CDR3 sequence is 13 residues long. Germline V lookup: CDR1 DFQATT, CDR2 SNEGSKA (reference sequence).

This clonotype was picked up many times. This chain links TRBV28 with TRBJ1-1; D is possibly TRBD1 (5 bases). Germline values: CDR1 MDHEN, CDR2 SYDVKM. V was shortened by 1 base and J by 4 bases, with 16 bases between the two germline ends. This CDR3 is built from 16 residues. The CDR3 DNA reads TGTGCCAGCAGTTTATCCTCGGGACCCCTGGGCACTGAAGCTTTCTTT. Translated: CASSLSSGPLGTEAFF.